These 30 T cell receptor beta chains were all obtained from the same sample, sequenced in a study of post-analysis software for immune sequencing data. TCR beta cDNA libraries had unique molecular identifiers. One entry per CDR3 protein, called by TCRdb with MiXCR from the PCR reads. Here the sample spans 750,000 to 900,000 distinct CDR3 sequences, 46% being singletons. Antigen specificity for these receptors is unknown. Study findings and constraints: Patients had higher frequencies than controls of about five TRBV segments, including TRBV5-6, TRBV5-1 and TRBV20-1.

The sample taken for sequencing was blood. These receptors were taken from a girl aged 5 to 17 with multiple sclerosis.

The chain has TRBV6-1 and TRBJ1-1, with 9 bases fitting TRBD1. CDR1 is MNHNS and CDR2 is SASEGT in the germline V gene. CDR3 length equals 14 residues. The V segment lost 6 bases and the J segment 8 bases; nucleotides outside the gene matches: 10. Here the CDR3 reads CASRIQGARVEAFF. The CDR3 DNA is TGTGCCAGCAGGATACAGGGGGCAAGGGTGGAAGCTTTCTTT.

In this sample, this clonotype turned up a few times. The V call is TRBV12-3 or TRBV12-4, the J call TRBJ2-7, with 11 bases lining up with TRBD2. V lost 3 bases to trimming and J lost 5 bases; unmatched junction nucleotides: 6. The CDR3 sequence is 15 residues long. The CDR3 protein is CASSFELAGAHEQYF. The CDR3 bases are TGTGCCAGCAGTTTTGAACTAGCGGGAGCCCACGAGCAGTACTTC.

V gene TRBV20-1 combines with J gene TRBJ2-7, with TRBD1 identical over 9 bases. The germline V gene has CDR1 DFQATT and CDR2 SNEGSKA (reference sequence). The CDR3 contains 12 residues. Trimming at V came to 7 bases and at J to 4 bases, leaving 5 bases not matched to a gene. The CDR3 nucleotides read TGCAGTGGCCGGGGACAGGGTTACGAGCAGTACTTC. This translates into CSGRGQGYEQYF.

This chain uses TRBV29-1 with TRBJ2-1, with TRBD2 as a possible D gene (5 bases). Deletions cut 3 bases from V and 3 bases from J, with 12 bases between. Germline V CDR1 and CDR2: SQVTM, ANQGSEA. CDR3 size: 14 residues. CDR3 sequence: CSVDPSGLYNEQFF. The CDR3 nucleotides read TGCAGCGTTGATCCCTCCGGACTCTACAATGAGCAGTTCTTC.

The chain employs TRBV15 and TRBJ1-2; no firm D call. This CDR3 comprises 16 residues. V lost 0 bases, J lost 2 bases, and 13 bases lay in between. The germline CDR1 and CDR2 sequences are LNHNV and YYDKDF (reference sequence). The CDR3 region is CATSRELRSLNYGYTF. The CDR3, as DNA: TGTGCCACCAGCAGAGAATTAAGGAGTTTGAACTATGGCTACACCTTC.

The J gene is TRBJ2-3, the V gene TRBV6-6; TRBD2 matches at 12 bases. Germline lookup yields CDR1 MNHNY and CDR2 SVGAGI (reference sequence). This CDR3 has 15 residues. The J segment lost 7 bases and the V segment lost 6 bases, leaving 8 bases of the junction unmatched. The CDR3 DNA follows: TGTGCCAGCAGCCTGACTAGCGGGAGCCGCAATACGCAGTATTTT. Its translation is CASSLTSGSRNTQYF.

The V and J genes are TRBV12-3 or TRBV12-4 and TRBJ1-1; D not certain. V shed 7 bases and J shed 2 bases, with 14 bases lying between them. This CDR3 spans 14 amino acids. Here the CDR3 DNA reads TGTGCCAGCACTAAAACGACTTTCAACACTGAAGCTTTCTTT. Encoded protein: CASTKTTFNTEAFF.

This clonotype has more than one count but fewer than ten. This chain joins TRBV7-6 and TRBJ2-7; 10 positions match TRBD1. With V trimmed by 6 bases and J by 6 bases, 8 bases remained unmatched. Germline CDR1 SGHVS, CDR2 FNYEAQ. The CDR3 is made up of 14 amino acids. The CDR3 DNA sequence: TGTGCCAGCAGTCCGCGGGACAGGGGTTTCGAGCAGTACTTC. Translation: CASSPRDRGFEQYF.

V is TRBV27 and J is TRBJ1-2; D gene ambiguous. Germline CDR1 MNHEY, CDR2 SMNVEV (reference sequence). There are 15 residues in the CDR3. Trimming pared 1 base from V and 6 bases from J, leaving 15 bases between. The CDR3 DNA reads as TGTGCCAGCAGTTTATTGGGCGACATTGGGAATGGCTACACCTTC. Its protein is CASSLLGDIGNGYTF.

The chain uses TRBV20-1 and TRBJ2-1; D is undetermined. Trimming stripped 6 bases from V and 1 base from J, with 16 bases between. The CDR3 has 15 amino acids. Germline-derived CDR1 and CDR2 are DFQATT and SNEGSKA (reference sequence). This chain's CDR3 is CSATVPLGSYNEQFF. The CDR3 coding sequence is TGCAGTGCAACTGTACCCCTGGGGTCCTACAATGAGCAGTTCTTC.

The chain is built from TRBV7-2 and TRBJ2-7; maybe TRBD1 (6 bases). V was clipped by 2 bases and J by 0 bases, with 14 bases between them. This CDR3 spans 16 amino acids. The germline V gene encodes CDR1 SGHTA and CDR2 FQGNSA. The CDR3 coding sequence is TGTGCCAGCAGCTTAAGTCGGTGGGACATCTCCTACGAGCAGTACTTC. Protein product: CASSLSRWDISYEQYF.

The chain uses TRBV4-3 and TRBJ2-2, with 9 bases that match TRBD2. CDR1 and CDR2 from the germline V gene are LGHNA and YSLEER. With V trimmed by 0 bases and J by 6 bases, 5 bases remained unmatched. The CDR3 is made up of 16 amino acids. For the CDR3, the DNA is TGCGCCAGCAGCCAAGATCAGCGCGGGAGGGCCGGGGAGCTGTTTTTT. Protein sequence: CASSQDQRGRAGELFF.

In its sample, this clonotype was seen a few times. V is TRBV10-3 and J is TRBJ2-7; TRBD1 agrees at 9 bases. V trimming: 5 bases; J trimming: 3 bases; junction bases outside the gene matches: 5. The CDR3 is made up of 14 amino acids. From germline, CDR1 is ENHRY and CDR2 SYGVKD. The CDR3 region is CAISIRDRDYEQYF. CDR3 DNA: TGTGCCATCAGTATCCGGGACAGGGACTACGAGCAGTACTTC.

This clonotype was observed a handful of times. The CDR3 region has the DNA TGTGCCAGCAGCTTAGGGGACAGGGGTGAACAGCCCCAGCATTTT. Its translation is CASSLGDRGEQPQHF. The J gene is TRBJ1-5, the V gene TRBV7-9; 10 bases map to TRBD1. CDR1 is SEHNR and CDR2 is FQNEAQ in the germline V gene (reference sequence). V lost 1 base, J lost 7 bases, and 4 bases stayed unmatched. The CDR3 has 15 amino acids.

The DNA for the CDR3 is TGCAGTGTTAGGTGGGGTGAGCAGTTCTTC. Protein: CSVRWGEQFF. The chain links TRBV29-1 to TRBJ2-1; D is unclear. The germline gives CDR1 SQVTM, CDR2 ANQGSEA. The CDR3 spans 10 residues.

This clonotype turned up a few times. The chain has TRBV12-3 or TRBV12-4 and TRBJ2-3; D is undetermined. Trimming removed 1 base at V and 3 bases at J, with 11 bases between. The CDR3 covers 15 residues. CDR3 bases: TGTGCCAGCAGTTTAGGGTTCGGTGAGACAGATACGCAGTATTTT. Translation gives CASSLGFGETDTQYF.

CDR3 nucleotides: TGCAGTGCTAGGGGGGGACTAGAGTTTTTAGAGACCCAGTACTTC. Translated: CSARGGLEFLETQYF. The gene calls are TRBV20-1 and TRBJ2-5, with TRBD2 identical over 8 bases. The germline V gene encodes CDR1 DFQATT and CDR2 SNEGSKA (reference sequence). The CDR3 runs to 15 residues. V trimming: 3 bases; J trimming: 4 bases; junction bases outside the gene matches: 10.

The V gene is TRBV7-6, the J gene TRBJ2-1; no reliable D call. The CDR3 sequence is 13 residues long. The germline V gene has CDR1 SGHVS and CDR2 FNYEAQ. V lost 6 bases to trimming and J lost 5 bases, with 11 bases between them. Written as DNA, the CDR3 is TGTGCCAGCAGTGCCAGATCCCACAATGAGCAGTTCTTC. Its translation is CASSARSHNEQFF. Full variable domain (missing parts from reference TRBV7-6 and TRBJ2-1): GAGVSQSPRYKVTKRGQDVALRCDPISGHVSLYWYRQALGQGPEFLTYFNYEAQQDKSGLPNDRFSAERPEGSISTLTIQRTEQRDSAMYRCASSARSHNEQFFGPGTRLTVL.

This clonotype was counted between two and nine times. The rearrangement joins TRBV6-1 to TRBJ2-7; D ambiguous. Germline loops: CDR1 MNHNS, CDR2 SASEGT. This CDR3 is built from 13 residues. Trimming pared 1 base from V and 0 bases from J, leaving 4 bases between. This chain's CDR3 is CASSEEHSYEQYF. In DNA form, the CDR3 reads TGTGCCAGCAGTGAAGAGCACTCCTACGAGCAGTACTTC.

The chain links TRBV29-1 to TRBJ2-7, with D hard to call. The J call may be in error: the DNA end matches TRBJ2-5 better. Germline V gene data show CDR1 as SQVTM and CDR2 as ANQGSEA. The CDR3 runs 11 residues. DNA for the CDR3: TGCAGCGCTGTCTACCGGGAGACCCAGTACTTC. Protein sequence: CSAVYRETQYF.

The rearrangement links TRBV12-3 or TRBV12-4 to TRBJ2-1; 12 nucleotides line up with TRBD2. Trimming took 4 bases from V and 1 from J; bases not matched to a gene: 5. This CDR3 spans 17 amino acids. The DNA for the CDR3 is TGTGCCAGCAGTTCCTCTAGCGGGAGGGGGTCCTACAATGAGCAGTTCTTC. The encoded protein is CASSSSSGRGSYNEQFF.

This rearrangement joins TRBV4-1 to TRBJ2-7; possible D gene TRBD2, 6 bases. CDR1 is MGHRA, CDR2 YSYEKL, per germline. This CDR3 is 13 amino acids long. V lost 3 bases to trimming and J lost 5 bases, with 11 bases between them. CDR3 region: CASSQGIADEQYF. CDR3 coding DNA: TGCGCCAGCAGCCAGGGAATAGCGGACGAGCAGTACTTC.

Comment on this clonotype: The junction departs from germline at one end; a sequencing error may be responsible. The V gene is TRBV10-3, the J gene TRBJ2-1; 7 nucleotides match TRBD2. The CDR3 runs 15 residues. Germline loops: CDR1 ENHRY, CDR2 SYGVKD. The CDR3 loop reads CAISDERDLYNGQFF. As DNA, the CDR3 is TGTGCCATCAGTGATGAGCGGGACCTCTACAATGGGCAGTTCTTC.

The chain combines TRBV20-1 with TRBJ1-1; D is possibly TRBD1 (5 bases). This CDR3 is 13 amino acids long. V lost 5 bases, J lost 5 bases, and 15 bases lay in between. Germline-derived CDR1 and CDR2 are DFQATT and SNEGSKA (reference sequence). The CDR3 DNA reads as TGCAGTGCTCGGGGCGAGCTCCGAACTGAAGCTTTCTTT. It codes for CSARGELRTEAFF.

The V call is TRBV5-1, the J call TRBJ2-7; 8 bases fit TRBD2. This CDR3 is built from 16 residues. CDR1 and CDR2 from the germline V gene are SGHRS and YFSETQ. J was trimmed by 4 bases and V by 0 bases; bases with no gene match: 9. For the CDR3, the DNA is TGCGCCAGCAGCTTGGACAGAGCGGGAGTCGGGTACGAGCAGTACTTC. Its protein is CASSLDRAGVGYEQYF.

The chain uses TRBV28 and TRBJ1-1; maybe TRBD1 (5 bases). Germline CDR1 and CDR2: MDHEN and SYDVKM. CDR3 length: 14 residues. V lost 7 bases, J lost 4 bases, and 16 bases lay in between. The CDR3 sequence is CASTREGLSTEAFF. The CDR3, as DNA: TGTGCCAGCACCCGAGAGGGGCTTAGCACTGAAGCTTTCTTT. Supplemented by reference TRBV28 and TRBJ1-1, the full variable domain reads DVKVTQSSRYLVKRTGEKVFLECVQDMDHENMFWYRQDPGLGLRLIYFSYDVKMKEKGDIPEGYSVSREKKERFSLILESASTNQTSMYLCASTREGLSTEAFFGQGTRLTVV.

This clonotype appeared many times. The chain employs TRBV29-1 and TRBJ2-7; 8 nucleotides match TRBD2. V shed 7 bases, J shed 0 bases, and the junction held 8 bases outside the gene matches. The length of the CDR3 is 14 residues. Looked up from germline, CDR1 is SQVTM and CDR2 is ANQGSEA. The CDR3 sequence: CSAGGAGSSYEQYF. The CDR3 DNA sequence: TGCAGCGCGGGAGGGGCGGGGAGCTCCTACGAGCAGTACTTC.

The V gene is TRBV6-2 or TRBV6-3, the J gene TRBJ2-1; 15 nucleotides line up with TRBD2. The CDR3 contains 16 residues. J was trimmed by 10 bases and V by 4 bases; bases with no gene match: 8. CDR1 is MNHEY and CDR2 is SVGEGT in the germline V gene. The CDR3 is CASSSLGLAGGREQFF. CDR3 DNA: TGTGCCAGCAGTTCCCTTGGACTAGCGGGAGGGCGCGAGCAGTTCTTC.

In DNA form, the CDR3 reads TGTGCCAGCAGCGACAGGGGCCTGTCGGATACGCAGTATTTT. It specifies CASSDRGLSDTQYF. This rearrangement joins TRBV6-6 to TRBJ2-3; 8 bases are shared with TRBD1. This CDR3 has 14 residues. CDR1 and CDR2 (germline): MNHNY, SVGAGI (reference sequence). The junction had 8 bases not matched to a gene; V was cut back by 6 bases and J by 6 bases.

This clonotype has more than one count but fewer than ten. Here the CDR3 reads CASSLWADEAFF. As DNA, the CDR3 is TGTGCCAGCAGCTTGTGGGCGGATGAAGCTTTCTTT. The chain recombines TRBV5-6 with TRBJ1-1, with D hard to call. There are 12 residues in the CDR3. Germline lookup yields CDR1 SGHDT and CDR2 YYEEEE. V was cut by 1 base and J by 7 bases, with 8 bases left in between.